The clone carrying this T cell receptor beta chain has just one count. Authors' data handling: Estimates of nucleated cell counts were drawn from the amplification of reference gene primers. Assay used: immunoSEQ multiplex PCR; TCRdb lists only in-frame clones, some missing. That table furnishes V, J and clone size, whereas the DNA furnished D and trimming. The table lists about 140,000 clones, approximately 90% of them singletons. The data were taken from a study of blood T cell repertoires in COVID-19. Turning to the study itself: Nucleic acid was either cDNA or gDNA, and it came from T cells, B-cell-depleted T cells, or PBMCs.

The CDR3 has 18 residues. V gave up 4 bases and J gave up 2 bases; unmatched junction bases: 16. From germline, CDR1 is SGHRS and CDR2 YFSETQ. The sample consisted of peripheral blood. The sequence was collected from a woman aged 80 or older with acute or convalescent COVID-19. J is TRBJ2-5 and V is TRBV5-1, with 8 nucleotides matching TRBD2. CDR3 nucleotide sequence: TGCGCCAGCAGCCCTCTCCCTAGTGGGGCGGGGGGACAAGAGACCCAGTACTTC. It codes for CASSPLPSGAGGQETQYF.